The table lists the clone carrying this TCR beta chain with a few counts. Its antigen is currently unknown. Sequencing targeted expressed TCRB transcripts, as all isolated RNA had been reverse transcribed. Using immunoSEQ multiplex PCR, the repertoire was profiled, and TCRdb retains in-frame clones only, with some absent. The table lists 95,000 to 150,000 clones, about 16% of them singletons. Per germline, CDR1 SGHTA and CDR2 FQGNSA. Germline trimming cut 8 bases from V and 4 bases from J; bases unmatched to any gene: 6. The CDR3 consists of 13 residues. The data derive from a study of beta chain features in type 1 diabetes. Researchers reported sorting CD4+ naive, central memory, regulatory and stem cell-like memory cells via CD45RO/CCR7/CD25/CD127/CD95/CD27. Regarding the study as a whole: Equally in patients and controls, PCR might preferentially amplify shorter templates. Shorter TCRB CDR3s, moderately but significantly so, marked every one of the four CD4+ subsets in Type 1 diabetes patients. There were fewer insertions and more deletions at the VDJ junctions of type 1 diabetes patients.

The sequence derives from a man in his thirties or forties with type 1 diabetes. Specimen: central memory CD4+ T cells from blood. This chain connects TRBV7-2 to TRBJ2-3, with 7 bases fitting TRBD2. CDR3 residues: CASGRGEADTQYF. The CDR3 nucleotides read TGTGCCAGCGGACGGGGGGAGGCAGATACGCAGTATTTT.